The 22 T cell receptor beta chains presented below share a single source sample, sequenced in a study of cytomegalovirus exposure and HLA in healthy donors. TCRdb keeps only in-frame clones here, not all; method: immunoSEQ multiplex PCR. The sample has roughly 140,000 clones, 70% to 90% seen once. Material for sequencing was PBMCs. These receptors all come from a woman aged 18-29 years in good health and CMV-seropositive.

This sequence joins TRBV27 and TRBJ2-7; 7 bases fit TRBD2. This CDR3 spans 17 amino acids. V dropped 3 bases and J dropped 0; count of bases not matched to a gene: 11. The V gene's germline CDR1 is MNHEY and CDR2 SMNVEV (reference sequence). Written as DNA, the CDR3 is TGTGCCAGCAGTTTTCTTTCGGGCGGGAGTGTCTCCTACGAGCAGTACTTC. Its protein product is CASSFLSGGSVSYEQYF.

CDR3 coding DNA: TGTGCCAGCAGCTTAATGTGGGGGGGGGACCAGCCCCAGCATTTT. Translation: CASSLMWGGDQPQHF. V and J are TRBV7-6 and TRBJ1-5, with TRBD1 as a possible D gene (5 bases). Germline CDR1 reads SGHVS; CDR2 reads FNYEAQ. The CDR3 is 15 residues long. The germline V and J ends were trimmed by 2 bases and 7 bases, with 15 bases remaining between them.

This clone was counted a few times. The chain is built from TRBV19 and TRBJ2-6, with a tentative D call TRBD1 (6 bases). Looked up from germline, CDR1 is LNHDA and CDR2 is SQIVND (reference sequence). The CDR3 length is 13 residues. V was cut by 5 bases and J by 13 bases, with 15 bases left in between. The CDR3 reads CASSSTGSRVLTF. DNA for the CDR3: TGTGCCAGTAGTTCAACAGGGTCTAGGGTCCTGACTTTC. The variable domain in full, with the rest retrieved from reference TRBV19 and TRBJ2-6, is DGGITQSPKYLFRKEGQNVTLSCEQNLNHDAMYWYRQDPGQGLRLIYYSQIVNDFQKGDIAEGYSVSREKKESFPLTVTSAQKNPTAFYLCASSSTGSRVLTFGAGSRLTVL.

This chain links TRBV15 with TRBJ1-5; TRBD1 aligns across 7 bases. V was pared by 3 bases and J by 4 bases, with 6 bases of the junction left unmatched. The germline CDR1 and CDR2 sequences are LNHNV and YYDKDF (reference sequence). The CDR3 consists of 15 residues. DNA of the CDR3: TGTGCCACCAGCAGGGCCCCGGGACAGAATCAGCCCCAGCATTTT. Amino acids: CATSRAPGQNQPQHF.

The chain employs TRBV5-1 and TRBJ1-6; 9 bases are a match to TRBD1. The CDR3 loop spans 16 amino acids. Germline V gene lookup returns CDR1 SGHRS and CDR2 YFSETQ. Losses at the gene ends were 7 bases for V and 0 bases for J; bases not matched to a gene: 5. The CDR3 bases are TGCGCCAGCGGGACAGGGATGAGCTCCTATAATTCACCCCTCCACTTT. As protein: CASGTGMSSYNSPLHF.

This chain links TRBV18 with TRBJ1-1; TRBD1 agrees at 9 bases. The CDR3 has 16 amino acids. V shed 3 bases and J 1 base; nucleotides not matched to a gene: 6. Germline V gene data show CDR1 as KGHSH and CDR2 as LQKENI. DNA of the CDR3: TGTGCCAGCTCACCCTATCTGACAGGGGGGAACACTGAAGCTTTCTTT. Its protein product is CASSPYLTGGNTEAFF.

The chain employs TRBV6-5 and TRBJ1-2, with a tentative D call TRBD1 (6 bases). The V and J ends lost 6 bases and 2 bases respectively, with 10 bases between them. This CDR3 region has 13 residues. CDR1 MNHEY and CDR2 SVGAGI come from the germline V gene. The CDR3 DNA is TGTGCCAGCAGCTATCAGGGGAACTATGGCTACACCTTC. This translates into CASSYQGNYGYTF.

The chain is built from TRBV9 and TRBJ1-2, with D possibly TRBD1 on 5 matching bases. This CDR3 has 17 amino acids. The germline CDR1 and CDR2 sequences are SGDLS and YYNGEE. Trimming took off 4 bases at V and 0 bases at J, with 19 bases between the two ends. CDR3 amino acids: CASSFPSGAATNYGYTF. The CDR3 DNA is TGTGCCAGCAGCTTCCCATCTGGGGCCGCAACTAACTATGGCTACACCTTC. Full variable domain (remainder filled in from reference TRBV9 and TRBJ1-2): DSGVTQTPKHLITATGQRVTLRCSPRSGDLSVYWYQQSLDQGLQFLIQYYNGEERAKGNILERFSAQQFPDLHSELNLSSLELGDSALYFCASSFPSGAATNYGYTFGSGTRLTVV.

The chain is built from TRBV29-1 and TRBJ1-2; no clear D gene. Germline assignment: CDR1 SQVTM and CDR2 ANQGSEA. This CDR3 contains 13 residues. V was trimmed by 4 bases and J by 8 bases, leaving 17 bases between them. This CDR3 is CSVVWQAPGGYTF. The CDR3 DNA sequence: TGCAGCGTTGTCTGGCAGGCCCCGGGAGGCTACACCTTC.

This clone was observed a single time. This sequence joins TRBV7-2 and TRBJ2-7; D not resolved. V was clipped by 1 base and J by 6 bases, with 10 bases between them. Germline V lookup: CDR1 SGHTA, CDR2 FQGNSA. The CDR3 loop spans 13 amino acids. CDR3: CASSLGLSGEQYF. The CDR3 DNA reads TGTGCCAGCAGCTTAGGACTCTCGGGCGAGCAGTACTTC.

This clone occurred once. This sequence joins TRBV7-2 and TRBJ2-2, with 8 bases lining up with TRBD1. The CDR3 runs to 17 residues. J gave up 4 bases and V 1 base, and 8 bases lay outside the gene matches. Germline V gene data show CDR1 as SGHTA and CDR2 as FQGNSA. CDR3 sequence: CASSLGWRTGPTGELFF. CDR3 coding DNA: TGTGCCAGCAGCTTAGGGTGGCGGACAGGGCCCACCGGGGAGCTGTTTTTT. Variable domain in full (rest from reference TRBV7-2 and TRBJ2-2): GAGVSQSPSNKVTEKGKDVELRCDPISGHTALYWYRQSLGQGLEFLIYFQGNSAPDKSGLPSDRFSAERTGGSVSTLTIQRTQQEDSAVYLCASSLGWRTGPTGELFFGEGSRLTVL.

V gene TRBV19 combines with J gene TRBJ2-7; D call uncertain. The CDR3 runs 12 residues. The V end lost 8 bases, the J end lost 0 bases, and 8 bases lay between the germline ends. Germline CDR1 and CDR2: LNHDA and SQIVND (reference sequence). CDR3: CASGQNSYEQYF. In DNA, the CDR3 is TGTGCCAGTGGGCAGAACTCCTACGAGCAGTACTTC.

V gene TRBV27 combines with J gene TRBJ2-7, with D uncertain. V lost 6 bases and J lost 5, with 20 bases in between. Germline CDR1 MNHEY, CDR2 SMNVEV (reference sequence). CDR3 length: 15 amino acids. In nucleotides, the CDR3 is TGTGCCAGCAGGCCAGACCCGACTTACCTCCACGAGCAGTACTTC. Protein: CASRPDPTYLHEQYF.

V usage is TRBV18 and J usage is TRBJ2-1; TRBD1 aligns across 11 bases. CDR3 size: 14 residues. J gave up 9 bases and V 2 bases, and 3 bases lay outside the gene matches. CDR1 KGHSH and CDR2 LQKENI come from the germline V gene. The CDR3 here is CASSPKGQGGEQFF. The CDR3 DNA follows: TGTGCCAGCTCACCAAAGGGACAGGGGGGTGAGCAGTTCTTC.

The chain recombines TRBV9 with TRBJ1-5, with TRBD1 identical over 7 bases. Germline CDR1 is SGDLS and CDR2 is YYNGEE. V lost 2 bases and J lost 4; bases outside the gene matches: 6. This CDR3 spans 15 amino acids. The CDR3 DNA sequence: TGTGCCAGCAGCGTCGACGCAGGGGGTAATCAGCCCCAGCATTTT. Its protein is CASSVDAGGNQPQHF.

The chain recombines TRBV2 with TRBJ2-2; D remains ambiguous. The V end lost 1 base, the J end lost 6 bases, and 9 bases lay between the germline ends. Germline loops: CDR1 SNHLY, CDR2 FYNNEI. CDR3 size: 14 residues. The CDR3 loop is CASSEVQYPGELFF. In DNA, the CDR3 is TGTGCCAGCAGTGAAGTACAGTATCCCGGGGAGCTGTTTTTT.

For the CDR3, the DNA is TGTGCCAGCAGTTTAGCGGGAGTTATCTACGAGCAGTACTTC. Its protein product is CASSLAGVIYEQYF. The chain carries TRBV28 and TRBJ2-7, with 7 bases aligning to TRBD2. This CDR3 has 14 residues. V was clipped by 2 bases and J by 3 bases; unmatched bases: 4. Looked up from germline, CDR1 is MDHEN and CDR2 is SYDVKM.

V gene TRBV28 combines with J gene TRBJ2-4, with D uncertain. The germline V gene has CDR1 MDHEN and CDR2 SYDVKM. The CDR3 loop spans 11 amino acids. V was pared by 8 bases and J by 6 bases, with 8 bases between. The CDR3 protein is CASHRGNIQYF. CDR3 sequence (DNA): TGTGCCAGCCATAGAGGAAACATTCAGTACTTC. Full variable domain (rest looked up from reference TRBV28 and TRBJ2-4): DVKVTQSSRYLVKRTGEKVFLECVQDMDHENMFWYRQDPGLGLRLIYFSYDVKMKEKGDIPEGYSVSREKKERFSLILESASTNQTSMYLCASHRGNIQYFGAGTRLSVL.

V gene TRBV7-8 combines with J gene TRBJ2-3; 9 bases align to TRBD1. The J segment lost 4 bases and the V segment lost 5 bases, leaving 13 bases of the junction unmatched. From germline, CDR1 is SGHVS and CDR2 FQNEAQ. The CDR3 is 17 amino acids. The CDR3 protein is CASSLRTGAFGADTQYF. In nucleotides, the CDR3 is TGTGCCAGCAGCCTCCGGACAGGGGCCTTTGGGGCAGATACGCAGTATTTT.

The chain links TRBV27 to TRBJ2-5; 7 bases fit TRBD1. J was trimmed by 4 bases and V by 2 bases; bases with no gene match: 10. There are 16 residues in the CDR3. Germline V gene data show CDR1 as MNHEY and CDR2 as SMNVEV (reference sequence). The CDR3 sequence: CASSLSRTGMGETQYF. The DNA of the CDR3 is TGTGCCAGCAGTTTAAGTCGGACAGGAATGGGAGAGACCCAGTACTTC.

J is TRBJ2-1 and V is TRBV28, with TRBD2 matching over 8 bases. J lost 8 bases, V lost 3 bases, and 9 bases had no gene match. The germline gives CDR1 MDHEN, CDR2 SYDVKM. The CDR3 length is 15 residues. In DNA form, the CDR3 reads TGTGCCAGCAGTTTGGGGACTAGTATGCCGGATGAGCAGTTCTTC. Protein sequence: CASSLGTSMPDEQFF.

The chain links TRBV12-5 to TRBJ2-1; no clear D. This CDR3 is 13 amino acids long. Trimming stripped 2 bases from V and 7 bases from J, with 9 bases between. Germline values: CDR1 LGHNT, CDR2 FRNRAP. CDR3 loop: CASGLTGANEQFF. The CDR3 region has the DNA TGTGCTAGTGGTTTGACCGGAGCAAATGAGCAGTTCTTC.